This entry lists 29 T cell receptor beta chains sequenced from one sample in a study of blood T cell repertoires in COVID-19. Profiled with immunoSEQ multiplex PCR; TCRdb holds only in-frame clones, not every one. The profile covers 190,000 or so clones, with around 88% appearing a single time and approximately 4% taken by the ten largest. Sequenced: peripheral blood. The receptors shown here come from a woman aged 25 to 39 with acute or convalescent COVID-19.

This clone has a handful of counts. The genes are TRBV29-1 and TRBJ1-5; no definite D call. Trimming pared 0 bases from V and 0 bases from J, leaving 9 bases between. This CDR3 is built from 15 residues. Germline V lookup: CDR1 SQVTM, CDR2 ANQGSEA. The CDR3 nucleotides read TGCAGCGTTGAAGACGCTAGGTTTAGCAATCAGCCCCAGCATTTT. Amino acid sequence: CSVEDARFSNQPQHF.

Here the CDR3 DNA reads TGTGCCAGCAGCCTCGTAACTACTAGCGGGGGATACAATGAGCAGTTCTTC. Translation: CASSLVTTSGGYNEQFF. The gene calls are TRBV5-8 and TRBJ2-1; 11 bases fit TRBD2. CDR3 length: 17 residues. Germline V lookup: CDR1 SGHTS, CDR2 YDEGEE. The junction had 10 bases not matched to a gene; V was cut back by 4 bases and J by 4 bases.

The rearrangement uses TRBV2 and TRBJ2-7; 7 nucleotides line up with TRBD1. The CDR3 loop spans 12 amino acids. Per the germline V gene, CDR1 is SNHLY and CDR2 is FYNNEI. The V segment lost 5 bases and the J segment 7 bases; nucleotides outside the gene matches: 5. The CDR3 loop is CASSRQGGEQYF. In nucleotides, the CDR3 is TGTGCCAGCAGTCGACAGGGCGGGGAGCAGTACTTC.

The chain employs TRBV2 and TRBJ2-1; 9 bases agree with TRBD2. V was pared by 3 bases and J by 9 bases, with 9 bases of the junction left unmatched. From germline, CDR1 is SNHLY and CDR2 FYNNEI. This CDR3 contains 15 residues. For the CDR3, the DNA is TGTGCCAGCAGTGAGAGTAGCGGGAGCGTCCCTGAGCAGTTCTTC. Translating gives CASSESSGSVPEQFF.

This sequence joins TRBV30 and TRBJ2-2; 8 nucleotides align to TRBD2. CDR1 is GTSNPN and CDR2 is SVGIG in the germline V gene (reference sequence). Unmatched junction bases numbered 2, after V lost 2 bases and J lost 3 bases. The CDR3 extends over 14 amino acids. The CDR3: CAWSKRGYTGELFF. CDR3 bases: TGTGCCTGGAGTAAGCGGGGGTACACCGGGGAGCTGTTTTTT.

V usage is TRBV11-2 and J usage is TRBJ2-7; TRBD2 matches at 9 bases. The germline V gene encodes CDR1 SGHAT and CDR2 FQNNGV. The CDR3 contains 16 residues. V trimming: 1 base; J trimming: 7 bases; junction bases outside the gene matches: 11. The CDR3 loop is CASSLGREGQSGEQYF. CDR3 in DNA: TGTGCCAGCAGCTTAGGGCGGGAGGGCCAATCGGGGGAGCAGTACTTC.

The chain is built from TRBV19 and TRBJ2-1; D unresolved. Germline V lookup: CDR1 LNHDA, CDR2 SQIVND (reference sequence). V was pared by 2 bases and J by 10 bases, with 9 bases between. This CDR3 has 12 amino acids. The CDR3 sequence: CASSISWREQFF. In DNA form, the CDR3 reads TGTGCCAGTAGTATAAGTTGGCGGGAGCAGTTCTTC.

The CDR3 protein is CASSLVLAGINEQFF. In nucleotides, the CDR3 is TGCGCCAGCAGCTTGGTCCTAGCGGGGATAAATGAGCAGTTCTTC. The rearrangement uses TRBV5-1 and TRBJ2-1; 9 bases map to TRBD2. CDR3 length: 15 amino acids. V gave up 0 bases and J gave up 7 bases; unmatched junction bases: 5. CDR1 is SGHRS and CDR2 is YFSETQ in the germline V gene.

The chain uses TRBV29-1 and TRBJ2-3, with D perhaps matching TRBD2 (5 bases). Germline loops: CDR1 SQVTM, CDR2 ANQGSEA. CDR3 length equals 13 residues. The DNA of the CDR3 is TGCACCACACCGACGGAGGGCACAGATACGCAGTATTTT. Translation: CTTPTEGTDTQYF.

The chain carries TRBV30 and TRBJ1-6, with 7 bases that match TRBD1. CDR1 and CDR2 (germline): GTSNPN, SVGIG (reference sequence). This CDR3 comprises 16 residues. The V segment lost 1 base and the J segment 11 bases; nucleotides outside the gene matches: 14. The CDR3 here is CAWSGLDRVNWAPLHF. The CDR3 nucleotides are TGTGCCTGGAGTGGTCTCGACAGGGTCAATTGGGCACCCCTCCACTTT.

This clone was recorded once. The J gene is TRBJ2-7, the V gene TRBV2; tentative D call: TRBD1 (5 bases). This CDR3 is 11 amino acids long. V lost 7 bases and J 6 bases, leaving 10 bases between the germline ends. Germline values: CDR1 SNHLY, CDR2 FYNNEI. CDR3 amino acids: CASKRGTEQYF. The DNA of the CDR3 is TGTGCCAGCAAAAGGGGTACCGAGCAGTACTTC.

CDR3: CASSQVLAAFVDEQFF. DNA of the CDR3: TGTGCCAGCAGCCAGGTACTAGCGGCCTTCGTTGATGAGCAGTTCTTC. The chain carries TRBV3-1 (or the pseudogene TRBV3-2) and TRBJ2-1; 8 positions agree with TRBD2. V lost 3 bases and J lost 8; bases outside the gene matches: 12. Germline assignment: CDR1 LGHDT and CDR2 YNNKEL (reference sequence). CDR3 size: 16 residues.

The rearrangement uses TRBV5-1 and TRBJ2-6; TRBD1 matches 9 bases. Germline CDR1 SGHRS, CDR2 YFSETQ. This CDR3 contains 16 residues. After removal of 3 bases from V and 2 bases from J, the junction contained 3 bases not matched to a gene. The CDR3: CASSWTGDTGANVLTF. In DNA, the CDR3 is TGCGCCAGCAGCTGGACAGGGGACACTGGGGCCAACGTCCTGACTTTC.

The CDR3 is CASGVANTGELFF. CDR3 nucleotide sequence: TGCGCCAGTGGAGTGGCGAACACCGGGGAGCTGTTTTTT. The V call is TRBV5-1, the J call TRBJ2-2; D is unclear. In germline, CDR1 is SGHRS, CDR2 YFSETQ. Trimming removed 8 bases from V and 0 bases from J, with 8 bases in between. This CDR3 spans 13 amino acids.

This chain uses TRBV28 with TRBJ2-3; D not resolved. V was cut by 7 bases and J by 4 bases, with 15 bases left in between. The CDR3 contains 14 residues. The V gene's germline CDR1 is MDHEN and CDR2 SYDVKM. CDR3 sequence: CASTHLELPDTQYF. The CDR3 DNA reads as TGTGCCAGCACCCACTTGGAGCTCCCAGATACGCAGTATTTT.

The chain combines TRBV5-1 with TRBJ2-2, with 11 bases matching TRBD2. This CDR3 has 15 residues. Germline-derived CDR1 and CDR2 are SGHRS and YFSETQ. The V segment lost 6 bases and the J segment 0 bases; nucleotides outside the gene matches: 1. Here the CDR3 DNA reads TGCGCCAGCACGGGACTAGCGGCGAACACCGGGGAGCTGTTTTTT. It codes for CASTGLAANTGELFF.

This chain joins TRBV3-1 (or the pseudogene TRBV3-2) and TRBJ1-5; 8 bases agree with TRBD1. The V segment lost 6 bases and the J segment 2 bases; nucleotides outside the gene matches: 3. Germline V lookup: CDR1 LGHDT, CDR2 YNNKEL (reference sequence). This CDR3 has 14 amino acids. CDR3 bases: TGTGCCAGCAGTGACAGGGGCGGCAATCAGCCCCAGCATTTT. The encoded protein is CASSDRGGNQPQHF.

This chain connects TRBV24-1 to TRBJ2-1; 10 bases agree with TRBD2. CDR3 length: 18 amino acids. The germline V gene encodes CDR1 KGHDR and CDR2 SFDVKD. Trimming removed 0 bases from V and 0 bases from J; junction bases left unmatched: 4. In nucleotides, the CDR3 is TGTGCCACCAGTGATTTGGAGGCTAGCGGGAGCTCCTACAATGAGCAGTTCTTC. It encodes CATSDLEASGSSYNEQFF.

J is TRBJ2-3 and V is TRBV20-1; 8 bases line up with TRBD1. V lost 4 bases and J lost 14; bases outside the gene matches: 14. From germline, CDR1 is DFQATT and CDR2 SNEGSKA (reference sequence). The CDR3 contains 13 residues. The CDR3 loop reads CSAIEQRTGYLYF. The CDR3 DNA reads TGCAGTGCTATTGAACAAAGGACAGGGTACCTGTATTTT.

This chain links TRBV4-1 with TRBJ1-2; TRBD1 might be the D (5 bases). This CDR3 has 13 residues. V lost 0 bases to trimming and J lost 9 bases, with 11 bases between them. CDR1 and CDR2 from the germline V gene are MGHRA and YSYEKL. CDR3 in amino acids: CASSQERGMSYTF. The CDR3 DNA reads TGCGCCAGCAGCCAAGAAAGGGGAATGAGCTACACCTTC.

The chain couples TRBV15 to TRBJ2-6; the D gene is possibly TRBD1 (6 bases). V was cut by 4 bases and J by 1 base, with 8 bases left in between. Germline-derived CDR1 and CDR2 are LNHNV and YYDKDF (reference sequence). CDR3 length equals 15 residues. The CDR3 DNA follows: TGTGCCACCAGCACGAGGGGGTCTGGGGCCAACGTCCTGACTTTC. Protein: CATSTRGSGANVLTF.

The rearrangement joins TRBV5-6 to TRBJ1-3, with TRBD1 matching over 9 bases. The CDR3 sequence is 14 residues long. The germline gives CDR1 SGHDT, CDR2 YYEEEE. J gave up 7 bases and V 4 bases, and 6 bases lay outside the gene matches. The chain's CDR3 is CASSRPGQGNTIYF. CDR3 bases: TGTGCCAGCAGCCGCCCGGGACAGGGCAACACCATATATTTT. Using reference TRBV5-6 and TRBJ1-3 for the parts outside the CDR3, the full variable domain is DAGVTQSPTHLIKTRGQQVTLRCSPKSGHDTVSWYQQALGQGPQFIFQYYEEEERQRGNFPDRFSGHQFPNYSSELNVNALLLGDSALYLCASSRPGQGNTIYFGEGSWLTVV.

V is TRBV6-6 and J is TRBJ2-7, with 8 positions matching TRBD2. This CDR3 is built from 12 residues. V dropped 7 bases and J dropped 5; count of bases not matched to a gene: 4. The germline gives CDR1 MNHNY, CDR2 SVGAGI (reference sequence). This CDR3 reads CASMSAGDEQYF. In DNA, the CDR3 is TGTGCCAGCATGTCAGCGGGAGACGAGCAGTACTTC.

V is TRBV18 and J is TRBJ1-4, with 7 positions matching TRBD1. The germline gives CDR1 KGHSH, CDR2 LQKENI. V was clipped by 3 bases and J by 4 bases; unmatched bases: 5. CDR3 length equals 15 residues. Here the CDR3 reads CASSPIRDSNEKLFF. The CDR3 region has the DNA TGTGCCAGCTCACCGATCCGGGACAGTAATGAAAAACTGTTTTTT.

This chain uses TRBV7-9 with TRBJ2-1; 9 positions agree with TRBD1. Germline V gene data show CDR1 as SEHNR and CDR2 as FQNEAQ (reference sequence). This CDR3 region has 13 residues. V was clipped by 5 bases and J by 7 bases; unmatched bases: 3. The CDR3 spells CASSAGTGNEQFF. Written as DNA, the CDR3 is TGTGCCAGCAGCGCGGGGACAGGGAATGAGCAGTTCTTC.

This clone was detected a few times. The CDR3 sequence: CAISEWAANPLNQPQHF. The CDR3 nucleotides are TGTGCCATCAGTGAGTGGGCAGCTAATCCCCTCAATCAGCCCCAGCATTTT. The V gene is TRBV10-3, the J gene TRBJ1-5; D is uncertain. The V and J ends lost 1 base and 3 bases respectively, with 16 bases between them. Germline CDR1 and CDR2: ENHRY and SYGVKD. This CDR3 comprises 17 residues.

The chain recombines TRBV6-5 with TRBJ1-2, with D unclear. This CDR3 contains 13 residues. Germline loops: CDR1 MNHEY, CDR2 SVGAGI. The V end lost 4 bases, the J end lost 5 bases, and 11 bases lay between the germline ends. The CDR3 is CASSSEGRYGYTF. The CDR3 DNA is TGTGCCAGCAGTTCTGAGGGCCGTTATGGCTACACCTTC.

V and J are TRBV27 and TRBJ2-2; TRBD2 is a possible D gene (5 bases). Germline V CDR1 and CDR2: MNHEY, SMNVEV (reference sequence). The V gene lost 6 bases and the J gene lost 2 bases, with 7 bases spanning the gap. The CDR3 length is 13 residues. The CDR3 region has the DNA TGTGCCAGCAGCGGACTCAACACCGGGGAGCTGTTTTTT. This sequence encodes CASSGLNTGELFF.

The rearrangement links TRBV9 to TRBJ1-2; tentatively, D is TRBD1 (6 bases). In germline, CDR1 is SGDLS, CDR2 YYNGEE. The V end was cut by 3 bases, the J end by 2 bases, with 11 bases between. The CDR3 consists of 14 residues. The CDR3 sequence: CASSGTASNYGYTF. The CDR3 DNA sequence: TGTGCCAGCAGCGGGACAGCGTCCAACTATGGCTACACCTTC.